The rows below give T cell receptor beta chains drawn from one sample of a study of T cells in Graves' hyperthyroidism and ophthalmopathy. TCRdb itself ran the multiplex PCR reads through MiXCR, one entry per CDR3 protein. The sample carries around 300,000 distinct CDR3 sequences, roughly 22% recorded once. The sample taken for sequencing was blood. These receptors were taken from a man aged 25 to 40 with Graves' ophthalmopathy. CDR3s include the opening cysteine and the closing phenylalanine or tryptophan. Fields, in order: J gene, clone size, V gene, D gene, CDR3 protein, CDR3 DNA. D genes are given only for firm matches. Clone size is given for some rows only: seen once, a few or many times, or a class if the clone is expanded.

TRBJ1-1,-,TRBV28,-,CAGSIRTDEAFF,TGTGCCGGCAGTATTCGGACAGATGAAGCTTTCTTT
TRBJ2-1,-,TRBV29-1,TRBD2,CSVLAGGINEQFF,TGCAGCGTACTAGCGGGAGGGATCAATGAGCAGTTCTTC
TRBJ2-4,-,TRBV20-1,-,CSARDLPAAKNIQYF,TGCAGTGCTAGAGATCTCCCAGCAGCCAAAAACATTCAGTACTTC
TRBJ2-7,many,TRBV5-1,-,CASSLVLAAEQYF,TGCGCCAGCAGCTTGGTCCTAGCTGCCGAGCAGTACTTC
TRBJ2-1,-,TRBV30,-,CAWSVLGEQFF,TGTGCCTGGAGTGTACTTGGGGAGCAGTTCTTC
TRBJ1-5,few,TRBV5-1,-,CASSLDGGLQPQHF,TGCGCCAGCAGCTTGGATGGGGGGCTTCAGCCCCAGCATTTT
TRBJ2-7,-,TRBV24-1,TRBD1,CATSATGAYEQYF,TGTGCCACCAGTGCGACAGGGGCCTACGAGCAGTACTTC
TRBJ2-3,-,TRBV19,TRBD2,CASSGLAGITDTQYF,TGTGCCAGTAGTGGACTAGCGGGAATCACAGATACGCAGTATTTT
TRBJ2-7,few,TRBV28,-,CASSLKAGAYEQYF,TGTGCCAGCAGTTTAAAGGCAGGGGCCTACGAGCAGTACTTC
TRBJ2-3,-,TRBV5-5,TRBD2,CASSIGTSGNTDTQYF,TGTGCCAGCAGCATAGGGACTAGCGGAAACACAGATACGCAGTATTTT
TRBJ2-1,-,TRBV11-2,-,CASSVGGVGFNEQFF,TGTGCCAGCAGCGTAGGGGGGGTGGGGTTCAATGAGCAGTTCTTC
TRBJ1-3,-,TRBV19,TRBD1,CASTTLGGAGNTIYF,TGTGCCAGTACTACTTTAGGGGGCGCAGGAAACACCATATATTTT
TRBJ2-1,-,TRBV29-1,-,CSVEPWTGLAEQFF,TGCAGCGTTGAACCCTGGACGGGTTTAGCTGAGCAGTTCTTC
TRBJ1-1,many,TRBV30,-,CAWSVTGENTEAFF,TGTGCCTGGAGTGTGACAGGAGAGAACACTGAAGCTTTCTTT
TRBJ1-2,-,TRBV5-1,-,CASSLLGQLYGYTF,TGCGCCAGCTCACTACTAGGGCAGCTCTATGGCTACACCTTC
TRBJ2-7,few,TRBV28,TRBD2,CASTIPGGAYEQYF,TGTGCCAGCACCATCCCGGGGGGAGCCTACGAGCAGTACTTC
TRBJ2-5,few,TRBV11-1,-,CASSPTIMGAQETQYF,TGTGCCAGCAGCCCCACTATAATGGGGGCCCAAGAGACCCAGTACTTC